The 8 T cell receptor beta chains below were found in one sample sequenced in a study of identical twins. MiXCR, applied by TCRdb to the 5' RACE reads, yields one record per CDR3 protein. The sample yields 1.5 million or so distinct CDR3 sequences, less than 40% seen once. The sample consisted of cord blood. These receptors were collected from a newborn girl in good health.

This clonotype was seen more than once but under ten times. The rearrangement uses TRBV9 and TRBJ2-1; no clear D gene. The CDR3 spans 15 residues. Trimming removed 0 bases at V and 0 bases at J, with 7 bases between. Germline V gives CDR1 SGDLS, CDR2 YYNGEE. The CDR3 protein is CASSVALASYNEQFF. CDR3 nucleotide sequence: TGTGCCAGCAGCGTAGCTTTAGCCTCCTACAATGAGCAGTTCTTC.

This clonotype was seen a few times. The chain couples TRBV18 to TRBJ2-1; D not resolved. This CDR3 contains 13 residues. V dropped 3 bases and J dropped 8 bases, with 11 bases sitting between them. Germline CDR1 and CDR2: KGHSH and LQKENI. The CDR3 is CASSPIIIYEQFF. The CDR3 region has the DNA TGTGCCAGCTCACCGATCATTATCTATGAGCAGTTCTTC.

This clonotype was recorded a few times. CDR3: CARGLPGDQEQFF. The CDR3 DNA sequence: TGTGCCAGGGGGCTCCCGGGGGATCAGGAGCAGTTCTTC. The rearrangement links TRBV9 to TRBJ2-1; possible D gene TRBD2, 6 bases. The V gene lost 8 bases and the J gene lost 10 bases, with 19 bases spanning the gap. Germline CDR1 SGDLS, CDR2 YYNGEE. This CDR3 is built from 13 residues.

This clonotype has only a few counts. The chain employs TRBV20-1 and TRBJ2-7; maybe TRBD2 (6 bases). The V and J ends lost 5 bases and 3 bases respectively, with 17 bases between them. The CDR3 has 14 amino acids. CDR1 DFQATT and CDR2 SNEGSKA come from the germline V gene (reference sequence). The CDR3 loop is CSADGLLSDYEQYF. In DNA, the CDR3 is TGCAGTGCTGACGGACTACTATCGGACTACGAGCAGTACTTC.

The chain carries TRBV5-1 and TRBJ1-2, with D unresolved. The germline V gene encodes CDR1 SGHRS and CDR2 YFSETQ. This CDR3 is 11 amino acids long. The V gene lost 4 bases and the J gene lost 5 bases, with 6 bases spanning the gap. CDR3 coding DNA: TGCGCCAGCAGCAACGATTATGGCTACACCTTC. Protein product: CASSNDYGYTF.

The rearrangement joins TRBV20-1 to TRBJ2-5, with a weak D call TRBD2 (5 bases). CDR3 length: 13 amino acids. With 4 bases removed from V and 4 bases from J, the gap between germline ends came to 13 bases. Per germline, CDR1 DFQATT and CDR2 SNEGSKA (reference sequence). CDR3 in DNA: TGCAGTGCTAAAGGCACTAGTTCAGAGACCCAGTACTTC. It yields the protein CSAKGTSSETQYF.

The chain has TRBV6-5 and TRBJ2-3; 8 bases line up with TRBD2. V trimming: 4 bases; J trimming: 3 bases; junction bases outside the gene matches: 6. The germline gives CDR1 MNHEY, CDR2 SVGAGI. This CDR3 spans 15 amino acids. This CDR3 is CASSCTGGGTDTQYF. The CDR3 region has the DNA TGTGCCAGCAGTTGCACGGGAGGGGGGACAGATACGCAGTATTTT.

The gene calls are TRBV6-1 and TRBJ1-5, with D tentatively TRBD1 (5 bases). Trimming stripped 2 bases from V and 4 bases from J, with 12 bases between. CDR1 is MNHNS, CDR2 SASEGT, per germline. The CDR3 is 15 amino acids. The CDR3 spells CASSESQQVNQPQHF. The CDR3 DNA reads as TGTGCCAGCAGTGAATCCCAACAGGTGAATCAGCCCCAGCATTTT.